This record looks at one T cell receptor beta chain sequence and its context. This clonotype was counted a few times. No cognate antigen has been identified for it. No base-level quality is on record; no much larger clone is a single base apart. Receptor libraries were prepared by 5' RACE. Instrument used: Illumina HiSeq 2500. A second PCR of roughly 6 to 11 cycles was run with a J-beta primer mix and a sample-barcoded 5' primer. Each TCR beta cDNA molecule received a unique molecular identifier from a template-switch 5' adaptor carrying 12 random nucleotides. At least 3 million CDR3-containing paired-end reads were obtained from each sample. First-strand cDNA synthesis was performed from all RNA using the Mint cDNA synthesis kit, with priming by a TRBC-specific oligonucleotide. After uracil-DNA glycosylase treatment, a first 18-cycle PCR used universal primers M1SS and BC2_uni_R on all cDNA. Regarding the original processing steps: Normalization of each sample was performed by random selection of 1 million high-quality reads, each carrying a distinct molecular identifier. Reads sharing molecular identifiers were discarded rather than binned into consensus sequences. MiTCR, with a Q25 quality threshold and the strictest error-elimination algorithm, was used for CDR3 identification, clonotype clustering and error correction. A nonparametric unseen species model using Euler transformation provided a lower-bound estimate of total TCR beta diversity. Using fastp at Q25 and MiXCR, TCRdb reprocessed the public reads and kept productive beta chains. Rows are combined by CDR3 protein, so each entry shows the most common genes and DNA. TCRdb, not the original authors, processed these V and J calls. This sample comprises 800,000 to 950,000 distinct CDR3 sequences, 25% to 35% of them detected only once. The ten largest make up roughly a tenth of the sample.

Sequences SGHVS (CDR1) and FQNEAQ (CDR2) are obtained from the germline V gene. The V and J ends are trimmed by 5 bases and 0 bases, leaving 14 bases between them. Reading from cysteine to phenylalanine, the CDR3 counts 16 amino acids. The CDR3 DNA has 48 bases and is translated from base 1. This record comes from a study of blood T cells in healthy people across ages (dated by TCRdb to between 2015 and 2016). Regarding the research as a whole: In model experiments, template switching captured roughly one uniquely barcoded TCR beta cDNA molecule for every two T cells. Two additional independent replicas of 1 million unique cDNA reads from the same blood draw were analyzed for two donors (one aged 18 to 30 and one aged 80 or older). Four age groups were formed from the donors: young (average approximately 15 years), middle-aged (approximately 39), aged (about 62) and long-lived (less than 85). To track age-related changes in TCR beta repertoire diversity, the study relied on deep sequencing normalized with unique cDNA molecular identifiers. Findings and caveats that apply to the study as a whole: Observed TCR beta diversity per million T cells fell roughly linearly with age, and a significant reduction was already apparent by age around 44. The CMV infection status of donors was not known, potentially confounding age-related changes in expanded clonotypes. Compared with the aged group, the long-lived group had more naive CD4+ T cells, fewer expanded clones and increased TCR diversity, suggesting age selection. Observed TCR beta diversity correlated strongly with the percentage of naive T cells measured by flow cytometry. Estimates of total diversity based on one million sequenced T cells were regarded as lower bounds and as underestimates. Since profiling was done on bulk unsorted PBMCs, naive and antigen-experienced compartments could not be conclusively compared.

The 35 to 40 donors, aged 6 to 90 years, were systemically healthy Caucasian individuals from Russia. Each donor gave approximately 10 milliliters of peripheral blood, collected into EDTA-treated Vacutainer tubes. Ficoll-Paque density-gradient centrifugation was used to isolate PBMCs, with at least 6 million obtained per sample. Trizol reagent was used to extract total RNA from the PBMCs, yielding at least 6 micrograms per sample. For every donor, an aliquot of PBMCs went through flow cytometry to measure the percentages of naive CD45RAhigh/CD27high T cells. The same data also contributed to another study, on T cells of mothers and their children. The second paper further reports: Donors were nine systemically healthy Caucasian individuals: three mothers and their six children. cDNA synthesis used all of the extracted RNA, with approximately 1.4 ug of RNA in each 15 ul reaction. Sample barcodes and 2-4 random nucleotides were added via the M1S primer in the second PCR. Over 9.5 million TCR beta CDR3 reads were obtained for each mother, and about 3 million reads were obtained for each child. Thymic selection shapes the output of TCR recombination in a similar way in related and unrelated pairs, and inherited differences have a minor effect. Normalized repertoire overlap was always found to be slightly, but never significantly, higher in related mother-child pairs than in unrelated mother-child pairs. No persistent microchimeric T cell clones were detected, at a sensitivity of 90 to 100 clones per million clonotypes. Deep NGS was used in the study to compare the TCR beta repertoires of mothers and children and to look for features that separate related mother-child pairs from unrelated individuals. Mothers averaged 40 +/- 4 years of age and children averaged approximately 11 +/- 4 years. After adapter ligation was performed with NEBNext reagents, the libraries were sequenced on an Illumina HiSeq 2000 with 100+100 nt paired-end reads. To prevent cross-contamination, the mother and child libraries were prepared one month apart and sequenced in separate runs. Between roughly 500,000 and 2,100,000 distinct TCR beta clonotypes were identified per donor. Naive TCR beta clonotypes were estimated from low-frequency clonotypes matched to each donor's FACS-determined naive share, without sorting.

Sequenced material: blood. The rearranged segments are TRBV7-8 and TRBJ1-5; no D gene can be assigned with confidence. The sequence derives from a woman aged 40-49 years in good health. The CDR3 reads CASSLDGPYSNQPQHF. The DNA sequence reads TGTGCCAGCAGCCTGGACGGCCCCTATAGCAATCAGCCCCAGCATTTT.